This T cell receptor (beta chain) comes out of a study of Graves' ophthalmopathy and Graves' hyperthyroidism. As for this clonotype: Its specificity is not known.

Study outcomes and limitations: The model predicted progression of ophthalmopathy with a sensitivity of roughly 71%, and its specificity was approximately 77%. Blood also harbored most expanded thyroid clonotypes above 0.001 frequency.

CDR3 size: 13 residues. Losses at the gene ends were 3 bases for V and 6 bases for J; bases not matched to a gene: 4. Germline CDR1 SGHNT, CDR2 YENEEA. RNA transcripts yielded amplified TCR beta CDR3 regions. Second-round multiplex PCR came after a first-round RT-PCR that employed HTBI primers. TCRdb independently ran MiXCR on the multiplex PCR reads; one entry per CDR3 protein. The data show 580,000 or so distinct CDR3 sequences, 35% to 45% seen once. The chain joins TRBV11-3 to TRBJ2-7; the match to TRBD2 covers 8 bases. This TCR came from an adult man with Graves' hyperthyroidism. The source material was peripheral blood or thyroid tissue (not recorded which). The chain's CDR3 is CASSFSGEVEQYF. The CDR3 DNA sequence: TGTGCCAGCAGCTTTAGCGGGGAGGTCGAGCAGTACTTC.